This TCR beta chain was recorded in a study of T-cell reconstitution after alpha-beta-depleted transplantation in children. Study-wide results and caveats: Roughly two months post-transplant, alpha-beta T cells reportedly originated from several hundred graft clones that had expanded. One year post-transplant, T-cell counts and diversity were largely derived from T cells produced anew. High day-60 TCRbeta diversity in some patients came from surviving recipient T cells and thymic progenitors.

Molecular barcoding with unique molecular identifiers was used for the TCRbeta library. MiXCR, run by TCRdb on the PCR reads, gives a single entry per CDR3 protein. The data show 700,000 to 850,000 distinct CDR3 sequences, roughly 16% seen once. This clonotype occurred a few times. Its antigen remains unknown. Trimming shortened V by 7 bases and J by 7 bases, and 13 bases separated the two germline ends. The germline CDR1 and CDR2 sequences are SNHLY and FYNNEI. The CDR3 length is 13 residues. The V and J genes are TRBV2 and TRBJ2-2; D call uncertain. The TCR comes from a male patient aged 10 to 17 who had a stem cell transplant for acute lymphoblastic leukemia, so the T cells may come from the graft donor. Sequences were derived from PBMCs, mostly from graft donor cells, sampled 360 days after TCRalphabeta/CD19-depleted stem cell transplant. CDR3 in DNA: TGTGCCAGCACGGATCGACGAAGCGGGGAGCTGTTTTTT. Translating gives CASTDRRSGELFF.